A single sample gave rise to the 27 T cell receptor beta chains below, sequenced in a study of blood T cell repertoires in COVID-19. The assay was immunoSEQ multiplex PCR, and TCRdb's table has in-frame clones only and misses some. The sample contains about 140,000 clones, 78% of which appear only once. Material for sequencing was peripheral blood. The source of these receptors is a woman aged 55-70 years with acute or convalescent COVID-19.

Of note for this clone: This sample includes further DNA sequences coding for the same CDR3. The genes are TRBV18 and TRBJ1-2, with 10 bases lining up with TRBD1. The CDR3 runs to 14 residues. V was clipped by 3 bases and J by 8 bases; unmatched bases: 6. Germline V gene lookup returns CDR1 KGHSH and CDR2 LQKENI. The CDR3, as DNA: TGTGCCAGCTCACCCGCGGACAGGGGGTACGGCTACACCTTC. Protein product: CASSPADRGYGYTF.

V is TRBV5-1 and J is TRBJ2-3; 8 bases map to TRBD2. The CDR3 extends over 16 amino acids. After removal of 1 base from V and 6 bases from J, the junction contained 10 bases not matched to a gene. Germline V lookup: CDR1 SGHRS, CDR2 YFSETQ. The CDR3 DNA reads TGCGCCAGCAGCTTGCGGGAGGGTCGTTCGGCGGATACGCAGTATTTT. Amino acids: CASSLREGRSADTQYF.

This chain links TRBV28 with TRBJ2-7; 9 nucleotides align to TRBD2. Unmatched junction bases numbered 7, after V lost 5 bases and J lost 2 bases. CDR1 and CDR2 (germline): MDHEN, SYDVKM. This CDR3 spans 15 amino acids. CDR3 in DNA: TGTGCCAGCAGTGTCTCTAGCGGGATACCCTACGAGCAGTACTTC. It yields the protein CASSVSSGIPYEQYF.

This sequence joins TRBV13 and TRBJ2-1; D might be TRBD2 (6 bases). The CDR3 spans 18 residues. With 1 base removed from V and 4 bases from J, the gap between germline ends came to 20 bases. Germline CDR1 PRHDT, CDR2 FYEKMQ (reference sequence). The CDR3 reads CASSLAGIGGNMYNEQFF. The CDR3 coding sequence is TGTGCCAGCAGCTTAGCGGGTATTGGCGGGAATATGTACAATGAGCAGTTCTTC.

CDR3 nucleotides: TGTGCCAGCCTATGGGCCATCAACACTGAAGCTTTCTTT. This gives the protein CASLWAINTEAFF. The genes are TRBV6-5 and TRBJ1-1; no reliable D call. This CDR3 has 13 residues. Germline CDR1 reads MNHEY; CDR2 reads SVGAGI. Deletions cut 8 bases from V and 2 bases from J, with 12 bases between.

The chain links TRBV2 to TRBJ2-7, with D hard to call. The CDR3 totals 13 residues. Trimming removed 6 bases at V and 2 bases at J, with 11 bases between. Germline loops: CDR1 SNHLY, CDR2 FYNNEI. The CDR3 sequence: CASSLTLTYEQYF. Written as DNA, the CDR3 is TGTGCCAGCAGCCTTACCCTAACCTACGAGCAGTACTTC.

The gene calls are TRBV5-6 and TRBJ2-7, with D maybe TRBD2 (6 bases). Germline V lookup: CDR1 SGHDT, CDR2 YYEEEE. CDR3 length: 14 residues. The germline V and J ends were trimmed by 3 bases and 3 bases, with 13 bases remaining between them. CDR3 nucleotide sequence: TGTGCCAGCAGCTCAGCCGGAGGGGACTACGAGCAGTACTTC. Its protein is CASSSAGGDYEQYF. Looking up the rest from reference TRBV5-6 and TRBJ2-7 gives the full variable domain: DAGVTQSPTHLIKTRGQQVTLRCSPKSGHDTVSWYQQALGQGPQFIFQYYEEEERQRGNFPDRFSGHQFPNYSSELNVNALLLGDSALYLCASSSAGGDYEQYFGPGTRLTVT.

This chain joins TRBV19 and TRBJ2-7, with 10 bases lining up with TRBD1. This CDR3 comprises 15 residues. Germline V gives CDR1 LNHDA, CDR2 SQIVND (reference sequence). V trimming: 3 bases; J trimming: 3 bases; junction bases outside the gene matches: 5. Here the CDR3 DNA reads TGTGCCAGTAGTATCTACCGGACAGGGGGCTACGAGCAGTACTTC. Protein sequence: CASSIYRTGGYEQYF.

This clone came up a few times. The chain combines TRBV5-3 with TRBJ2-5; 7 nucleotides align to TRBD2. TRBV5-3 is an open reading frame, and its role is uncertain. J gave up 1 base and V 0 bases, and 0 bases lay outside the gene matches. This CDR3 is 14 amino acids long. The CDR3 sequence is CARSLASGQETQYF. CDR3 DNA sequence: TGTGCCAGAAGCTTGGCTAGCGGCCAAGAGACCCAGTACTTC.

The rearrangement joins TRBV11-2 to TRBJ1-4, with TRBD1 matching over 10 bases. V lost 1 base to trimming and J lost 7 bases; unmatched junction nucleotides: 6. Germline-derived CDR1 and CDR2 are SGHAT and FQNNGV. This CDR3 is built from 16 residues. The CDR3: CASSLGETGGVEKLFF. The CDR3 nucleotides read TGTGCCAGCAGCTTAGGGGAGACAGGGGGCGTTGAAAAACTGTTTTTT.

A word on this clone: A junction end diverges from the germline sequence, so it may reflect a read error. This chain uses TRBV9 with TRBJ2-7; D may be TRBD2 (6 bases). Germline V gene sequence: CDR1 SGDLS, CDR2 YYNGEE. CDR3 length equals 14 residues. CDR3 sequence reads: CASRPGTFSNEQYF. In DNA form, the CDR3 reads TGTGCCAGCAGGCCCGGGACTTTCTCCAACGAGCAGTACTTC.

V usage is TRBV7-3 and J usage is TRBJ1-1; D is perhaps TRBD1 (5 bases). Trimming removed 2 bases at V and 0 bases at J, with 10 bases between. CDR3 length: 15 residues. Germline V gene sequence: CDR1 SGHTA, CDR2 FQGTGA. CDR3 nucleotide sequence: TGTGCCAGCAGCTTAGGGGCAGGGCTGAACACTGAAGCTTTCTTT. Encoded protein: CASSLGAGLNTEAFF.

The chain has TRBV28 and TRBJ1-4, with unresolved D. The CDR3 runs 15 residues. V lost 7 bases and J 5 bases, leaving 17 bases between the germline ends. Germline V CDR1 and CDR2: MDHEN, SYDVKM. This CDR3 is CASISFRGGNEKLFF. CDR3 coding DNA: TGTGCCAGCATCTCTTTCCGGGGTGGGAATGAAAAACTGTTTTTT.

The chain employs TRBV7-3 and TRBJ1-5; D might be TRBD1 (6 bases). Trimming left V 7 bases short and J 0 bases short, with 22 bases between. CDR1 is SGHTA, CDR2 FQGTGA, per germline. This CDR3 region has 18 residues. The CDR3: CASIKREQGQDSNQPQHF. Written as DNA, the CDR3 is TGTGCCAGCATCAAAAGAGAACAGGGTCAGGATAGCAATCAGCCCCAGCATTTT.

The V gene is TRBV16, the J gene TRBJ1-2; TRBD1 aligns across 7 bases. The CDR3 sequence is 13 residues long. With 7 bases clipped from V and 2 bases from J, the junction kept 4 bases outside the gene matches. From germline, CDR1 is KGHSY and CDR2 FQNENV. CDR3 protein: CASTGGRNYGYTF. The CDR3 coding sequence is TGTGCCAGCACAGGGGGGCGGAACTATGGCTACACCTTC.

The chain employs TRBV5-1 and TRBJ2-2; tentatively, D is TRBD1 (6 bases). Germline values: CDR1 SGHRS, CDR2 YFSETQ. V lost 3 bases and J 0 bases, leaving 9 bases between the germline ends. The CDR3 covers 15 residues. The CDR3 here is CASSSGTPNTGELFF. Written as DNA, the CDR3 is TGCGCCAGCAGCTCCGGGACACCGAACACCGGGGAGCTGTTTTTT.

The chain uses TRBV7-8 and TRBJ2-1, with TRBD1 matching over 10 bases. The CDR3 consists of 17 residues. From germline, CDR1 is SGHVS and CDR2 FQNEAQ. J was trimmed by 4 bases and V by 5 bases; bases with no gene match: 11. The CDR3 loop reads CASSVDRGTRKYNEQFF. The CDR3 DNA reads TGTGCCAGCAGCGTGGACAGGGGGACTAGGAAGTACAATGAGCAGTTCTTC. The full variable domain, its missing parts supplied by reference TRBV7-8 and TRBJ2-1, is GAGVSQSPRYKVAKRGQDVALRCDPISGHVSLFWYQQALGQGPEFLTYFQNEAQLDKSGLPSDRFFAERPEGSVSTLKIQRTQQEDSAVYLCASSVDRGTRKYNEQFFGPGTRLTVL.

This chain uses TRBV30 with TRBJ2-7; 11 nucleotides align to TRBD1. Germline-derived CDR1 and CDR2 are GTSNPN and SVGIG (reference sequence). V was pared by 5 bases and J by 3 bases, with 6 bases of the junction left unmatched. The CDR3 runs 14 residues. The CDR3 nucleotides are TGTGCCTGGGGATCGGGACAGGGGGTCTACGAGCAGTACTTC. Translated, it gives CAWGSGQGVYEQYF.

This chain connects TRBV9 to TRBJ1-1, with 9 bases lining up with TRBD1. V lost 3 bases, J lost 3 bases, and 12 bases stayed unmatched. The CDR3 totals 17 residues. The germline V gene has CDR1 SGDLS and CDR2 YYNGEE. This chain's CDR3 is CASSDDPDRGMYTEAFF. The CDR3 nucleotides read TGTGCCAGCAGCGACGACCCGGACAGGGGTATGTACACTGAAGCTTTCTTT.

The CDR3 loop is CASTSGSAYEQYF. The CDR3 DNA reads as TGTGCCAGTACTAGCGGGAGCGCCTACGAGCAGTACTTC. The J gene is TRBJ2-7, the V gene TRBV2, with 11 bases aligning to TRBD2. Germline values: CDR1 SNHLY, CDR2 FYNNEI. The CDR3 is 13 amino acids. V trimming: 9 bases; J trimming: 2 bases; junction bases outside the gene matches: 3.

The CDR3 DNA reads TGTGCCAGCAGCGTCCTAGCGGGATGGGAGCAGTACTTC. It encodes CASSVLAGWEQYF. This rearrangement joins TRBV7-2 to TRBJ2-7; 9 bases match TRBD2. This CDR3 is 13 amino acids long. The germline V gene encodes CDR1 SGHTA and CDR2 FQGNSA. V shed 5 bases and J 7 bases; nucleotides not matched to a gene: 6.

The chain combines TRBV28 with TRBJ2-5; D is undetermined. Germline CDR1 MDHEN, CDR2 SYDVKM. V was pared by 6 bases and J by 1 base, with 21 bases between. The CDR3 totals 17 residues. The CDR3 region has the DNA TGTGCCAGCAGCCCCGCACCTGGCCGATACCTCCAAGAGACCCAGTACTTC. Translated: CASSPAPGRYLQETQYF.

CDR3 coding DNA: TGTGCCAGTTCAACAGGGAATTACAATGAGCAGTTCTTC. Protein product: CASSTGNYNEQFF. This chain joins TRBV28 and TRBJ2-1; possible D gene TRBD1, 6 bases. V was trimmed by 9 bases and J by 4 bases, leaving 13 bases between them. Looked up from germline, CDR1 is MDHEN and CDR2 is SYDVKM. This CDR3 contains 13 residues. Full variable domain (remainder filled in from reference TRBV28 and TRBJ2-1): DVKVTQSSRYLVKRTGEKVFLECVQDMDHENMFWYRQDPGLGLRLIYFSYDVKMKEKGDIPEGYSVSREKKERFSLILESASTNQTSMYLCASSTGNYNEQFFGPGTRLTVL.

V gene TRBV3-1 (or the pseudogene TRBV3-2) combines with J gene TRBJ2-1; maybe TRBD2 (6 bases). In germline, CDR1 is LGHDT, CDR2 YNNKEL (reference sequence). This CDR3 is 17 amino acids long. V was pared by 0 bases and J by 5 bases, with 17 bases between. CDR3 bases: TGTGCCAGCAGCCAAGATCTTAGGCCGGGAGATCACAATGAGCAGTTCTTC. Its protein product is CASSQDLRPGDHNEQFF.

V gene TRBV3-1 (or the pseudogene TRBV3-2) combines with J gene TRBJ2-5, with D maybe TRBD2 (7 bases). The CDR3 spans 15 residues. Trimming left V 0 bases short and J 9 bases short, with 17 bases between. Germline values: CDR1 LGHDT, CDR2 YNNKEL (reference sequence). The CDR3 protein is CASSQDRGGLEPQYF. CDR3 bases: TGTGCCAGCAGCCAAGATAGGGGGGGGCTCGAGCCCCAGTACTTC.

The CDR3 region is CASSPPGAVNEKLFF. The CDR3 region has the DNA TGTGCCAGCTCACCACCTGGGGCAGTTAATGAAAAACTGTTTTTT. The V and J genes are TRBV18 and TRBJ1-4; the D gene is possibly TRBD1 (5 bases). The CDR3 totals 15 residues. Germline V gene sequence: CDR1 KGHSH, CDR2 LQKENI. Trimming pared 0 bases from V and 4 bases from J, leaving 9 bases between. Drawing the rest from reference TRBV18 and TRBJ1-4, the complete variable domain is NAGVMQNPRHLVRRRGQEARLRCSPMKGHSHVYWYRQLPEEGLKFMVYLQKENIIDESGMPKERFSAEFPKEGPSILRIQQVVRGDSAAYFCASSPPGAVNEKLFFGSGTQLSVL.

V is TRBV13 and J is TRBJ2-7; no reliable D call. The germline V and J ends were trimmed by 4 bases and 4 bases, with 14 bases remaining between them. This CDR3 is 14 amino acids long. CDR1 and CDR2 from the germline V gene are PRHDT and FYEKMQ (reference sequence). The CDR3 here is CASSSVLNLYEQYF. CDR3 coding DNA: TGTGCCAGCAGCTCCGTCCTGAACTTGTACGAGCAGTACTTC. The full variable domain, in which reference TRBV13 and TRBJ2-7 provide the parts outside the CDR3, is AAGVIQSPRHLIKEKRETATLKCYPIPRHDTVYWYQQGPGQDPQFLISFYEKMQSDKGSIPDRFSAQQFSDYHSELNMSSLELGDSALYFCASSSVLNLYEQYFGPGTRLTVT.